The 6 T cell receptor beta chains in this list originate from one sample, sequenced in a study of naive and memory T cell subsets. Whole-study findings and limits: A few larger clonotypes appeared in naive repertoires, especially CD8, possibly memory cells re-expressing CD45RA.

These receptors' antigens are unknown. Both TRBC1 and TRBC2 were covered by a beta constant-region primer of two equimolar oligonucleotides. Ligated cDNA was amplified by four rounds of PCR with nested alpha and beta constant-region primers and SP2. Via MiXCR, TCRdb re-called the UMI-ligation and nested PCR reads, giving one row per CDR3 protein. Seen here are over 100,000 distinct CDR3 sequences, approximately 14% observed once, and the top ten hold approximately 2.8%. The specimen was naive CD8+ T cells from blood. These receptors came from a human donor in good health.

The rearrangement joins TRBV27 to TRBJ1-1, with D tentatively TRBD1 (6 bases). The CDR3 runs to 16 residues. Germline lookup yields CDR1 MNHEY and CDR2 SMNVEV (reference sequence). Trimming took off 4 bases at V and 3 bases at J, with 18 bases between the two ends. The CDR3 reads CASSYSAGGLDTEAFF. CDR3 nucleotide sequence: TGTGCCAGCAGTTACTCGGCCGGGGGGCTAGACACTGAAGCTTTCTTT.

The V call is TRBV5-5, the J call TRBJ2-3; D remains unclear. The ends were cut back, 0 bases at V and 3 bases at J, with 8 bases in the middle. Germline CDR1 and CDR2: SGHKS and YYEKEE (reference sequence). CDR3 length: 14 amino acids. The CDR3 spells CASSLADGTDTQYF. The CDR3, as DNA: TGTGCCAGCAGCTTGGCGGACGGGACAGATACGCAGTATTTT.

This clonotype was found many times. The J gene is TRBJ2-7, the V gene TRBV30; D remains ambiguous. Germline-derived CDR1 and CDR2 are GTSNPN and SVGIG (reference sequence). The CDR3 covers 14 residues. V lost 0 bases, J lost 0 bases, and 9 bases lay in between. This chain's CDR3 is CAWSVGSTSYEQYF. The CDR3 nucleotides read TGTGCCTGGAGTGTAGGCTCGACCTCCTACGAGCAGTACTTC.

The chain employs TRBV4-2 and TRBJ2-3, with TRBD2 matching over 10 bases. V lost 0 bases, J lost 4 bases, and 16 bases stayed unmatched. The germline gives CDR1 LGHNA, CDR2 YNFKEQ. This CDR3 comprises 20 residues. CDR3 DNA sequence: TGTGCCAGCAGCCAAGATAACGGGATAGGGCTAGCGGGGGCTTCAGATACGCAGTATTTT. Residues: CASSQDNGIGLAGASDTQYF.

V usage is TRBV7-9 and J usage is TRBJ2-7; TRBD1 matches 9 bases. The V gene's germline CDR1 is SEHNR and CDR2 FQNEAQ (reference sequence). This CDR3 is 16 amino acids long. Germline trimming cut 0 bases from V and 6 bases from J; bases unmatched to any gene: 9. CDR3 protein: CASSLAKQPGQGEQYF. The CDR3 nucleotides are TGTGCCAGCAGCTTAGCGAAACAACCGGGACAGGGCGAGCAGTACTTC.

V and J are TRBV7-9 and TRBJ2-2; TRBD1 matches 9 bases. CDR1 SEHNR and CDR2 FQNEAQ come from the germline V gene (reference sequence). This CDR3 contains 18 residues. V shed 0 bases and J 1 base; nucleotides not matched to a gene: 6. CDR3 nucleotide sequence: TGTGCCAGCAGCTTAGCCCCAGGACAGGGGAAGAACACCGGGGAGCTGTTTTTT. Protein: CASSLAPGQGKNTGELFF.